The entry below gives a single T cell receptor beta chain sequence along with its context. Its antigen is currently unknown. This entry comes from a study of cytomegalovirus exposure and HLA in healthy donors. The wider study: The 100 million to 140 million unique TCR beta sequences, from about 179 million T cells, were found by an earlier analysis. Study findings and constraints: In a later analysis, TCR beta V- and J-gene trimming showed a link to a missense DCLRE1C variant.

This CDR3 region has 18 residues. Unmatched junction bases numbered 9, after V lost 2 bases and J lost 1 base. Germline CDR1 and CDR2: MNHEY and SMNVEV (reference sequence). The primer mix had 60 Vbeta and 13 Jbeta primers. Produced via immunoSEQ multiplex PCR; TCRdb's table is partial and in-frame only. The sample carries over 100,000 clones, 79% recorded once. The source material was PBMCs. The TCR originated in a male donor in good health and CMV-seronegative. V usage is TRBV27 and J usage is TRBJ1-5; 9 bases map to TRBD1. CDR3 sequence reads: CASSLPGTGSGSNQPQHF. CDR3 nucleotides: TGTGCCAGCAGTTTACCCGGGACAGGGTCGGGGAGCAATCAGCCCCAGCATTTT.